This TCR beta chain was captured in a study of T cell clones after liver transplantation. Study-level points and caveats: Rather than being deleted, graft donor-reactive T cells may have moved into the graft.

About this clone: Its antigen is unidentified.

Per the germline V gene, CDR1 is SGHRS and CDR2 is YFSETQ. The ends were cut back, 3 bases at V and 8 bases at J, with 18 bases in the middle. This CDR3 is built from 15 residues. Assay: immunoSEQ multiplex PCR; the TCRdb copy retains only in-frame clones and omits some. The data show 72,000 or so clones, with over 65% seen just once and 2.5% to 3.5% held by the top ten. The chain has TRBV5-1 and TRBJ2-1; D unresolved. The TCR originated in a human patient who received a liver transplant. The graft donor may account for some of the T cells. Sample: CD4+ T cells from blood, taken at the 22-month timepoint. The CDR3 protein is CASSSQSRTGDEQFF. In DNA form, the CDR3 reads TGCGCCAGCAGCTCCCAGTCGCGTACTGGTGATGAGCAGTTCTTC.